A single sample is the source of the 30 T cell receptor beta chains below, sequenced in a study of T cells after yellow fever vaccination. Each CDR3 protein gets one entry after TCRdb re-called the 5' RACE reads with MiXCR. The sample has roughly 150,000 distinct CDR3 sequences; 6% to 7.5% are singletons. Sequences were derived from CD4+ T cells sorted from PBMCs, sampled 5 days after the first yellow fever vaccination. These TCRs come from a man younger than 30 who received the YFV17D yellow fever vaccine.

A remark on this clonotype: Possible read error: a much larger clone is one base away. CDR3 loop: CASSLRQDHSPLHF. The CDR3 region has the DNA TGTGCCAGCAGCTTACGGCAGGATCATTCACCCCTCCACTTT. This rearrangement joins TRBV7-2 to TRBJ1-6; D unclear. V was shortened by 2 bases and J by 8 bases, with 10 bases between the two germline ends. The CDR3 length is 14 residues. Germline lookup yields CDR1 SGHTA and CDR2 FQGNSA.

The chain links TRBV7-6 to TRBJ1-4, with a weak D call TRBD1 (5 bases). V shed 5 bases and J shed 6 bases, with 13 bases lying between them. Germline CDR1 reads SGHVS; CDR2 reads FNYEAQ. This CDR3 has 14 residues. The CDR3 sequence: CASSRNGGDEKLFF. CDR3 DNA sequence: TGTGCCAGCAGCCGAAACGGGGGAGATGAAAAACTGTTTTTT. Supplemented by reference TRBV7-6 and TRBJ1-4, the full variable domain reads GAGVSQSPRYKVTKRGQDVALRCDPISGHVSLYWYRQALGQGPEFLTYFNYEAQQDKSGLPNDRFSAERPEGSISTLTIQRTEQRDSAMYRCASSRNGGDEKLFFGSGTQLSVL.

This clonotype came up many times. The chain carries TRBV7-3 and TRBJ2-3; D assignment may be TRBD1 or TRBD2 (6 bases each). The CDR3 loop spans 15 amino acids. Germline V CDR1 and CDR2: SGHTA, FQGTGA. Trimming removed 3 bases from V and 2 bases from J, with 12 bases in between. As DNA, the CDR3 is TGTGCCAGCAGCTTGATCGGGGGCCTCACAGATACGCAGTATTTT. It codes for CASSLIGGLTDTQYF.

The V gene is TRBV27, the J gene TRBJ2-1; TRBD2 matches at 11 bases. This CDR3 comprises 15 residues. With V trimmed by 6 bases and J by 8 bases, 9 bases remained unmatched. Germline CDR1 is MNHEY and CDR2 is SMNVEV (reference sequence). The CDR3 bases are TGTGCCAGCAGGACCGCTAGCGGGGGGTGGTATGAGCAGTTCTTC. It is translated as CASRTASGGWYEQFF.

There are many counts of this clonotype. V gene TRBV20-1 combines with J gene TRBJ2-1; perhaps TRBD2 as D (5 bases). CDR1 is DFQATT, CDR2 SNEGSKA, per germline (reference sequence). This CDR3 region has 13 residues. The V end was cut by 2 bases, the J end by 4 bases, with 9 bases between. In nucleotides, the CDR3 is TGCAGTGCTAGAAGTCGGGGATACAATGAGCAGTTCTTC. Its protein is CSARSRGYNEQFF.

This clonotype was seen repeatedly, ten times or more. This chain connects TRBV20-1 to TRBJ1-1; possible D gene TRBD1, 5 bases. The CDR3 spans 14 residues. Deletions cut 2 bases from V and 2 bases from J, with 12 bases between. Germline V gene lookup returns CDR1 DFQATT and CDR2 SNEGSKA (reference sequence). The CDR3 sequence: CSARRWGKNTEAFF. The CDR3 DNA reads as TGCAGTGCTAGAAGGTGGGGGAAAAACACTGAAGCTTTCTTT.

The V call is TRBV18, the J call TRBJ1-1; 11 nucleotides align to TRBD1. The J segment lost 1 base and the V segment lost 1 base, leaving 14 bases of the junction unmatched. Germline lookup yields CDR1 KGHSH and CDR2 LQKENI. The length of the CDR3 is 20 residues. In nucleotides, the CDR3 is TGTGCCAGCTCACCACGTCTTCTCGGACAGGGGGCCGCAACGAACACTGAAGCTTTCTTT. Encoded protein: CASSPRLLGQGAATNTEAFF.

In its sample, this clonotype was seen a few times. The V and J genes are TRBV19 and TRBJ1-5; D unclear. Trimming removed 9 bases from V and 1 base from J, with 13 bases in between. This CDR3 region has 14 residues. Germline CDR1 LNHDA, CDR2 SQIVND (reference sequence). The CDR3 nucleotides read TGTGCCAGCGCTTCTTTGGCCAGCAATCAGCCCCAGCATTTT. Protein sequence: CASASLASNQPQHF.

The CDR3 coding sequence is TGTGCCAGCAGCCTCCCTGGGACAGGGAGGAAAGATACGCAGTATTTT. The encoded protein is CASSLPGTGRKDTQYF. The chain is built from TRBV5-4 and TRBJ2-3; TRBD1 aligns across 9 bases. This CDR3 is built from 16 residues. J was trimmed by 5 bases and V by 4 bases; bases with no gene match: 11. Germline-derived CDR1 and CDR2 are SGHNT and YYREEE (reference sequence).

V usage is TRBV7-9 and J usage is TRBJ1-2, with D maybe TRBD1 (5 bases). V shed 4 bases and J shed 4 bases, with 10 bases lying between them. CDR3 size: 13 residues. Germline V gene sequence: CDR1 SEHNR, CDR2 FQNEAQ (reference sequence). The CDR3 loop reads CASSSGRRYGYTF. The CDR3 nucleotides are TGTGCCAGCAGCTCGGGACGGCGCTATGGCTACACCTTC.

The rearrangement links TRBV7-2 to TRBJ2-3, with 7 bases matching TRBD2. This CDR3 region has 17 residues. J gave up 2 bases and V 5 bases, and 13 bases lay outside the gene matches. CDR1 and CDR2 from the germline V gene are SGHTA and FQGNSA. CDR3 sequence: CASSISLLGGTTDTQYF. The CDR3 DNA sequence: TGTGCCAGCAGCATCAGCCTTCTCGGGGGGACCACAGATACGCAGTATTTT.

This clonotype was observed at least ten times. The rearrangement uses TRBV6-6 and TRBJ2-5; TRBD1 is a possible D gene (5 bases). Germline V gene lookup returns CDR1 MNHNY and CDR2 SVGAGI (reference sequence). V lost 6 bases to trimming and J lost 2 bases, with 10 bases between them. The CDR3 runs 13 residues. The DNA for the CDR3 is TGTGCCAGCAGCCGACAGCCTCAAGAGACCCAGTACTTC. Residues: CASSRQPQETQYF.

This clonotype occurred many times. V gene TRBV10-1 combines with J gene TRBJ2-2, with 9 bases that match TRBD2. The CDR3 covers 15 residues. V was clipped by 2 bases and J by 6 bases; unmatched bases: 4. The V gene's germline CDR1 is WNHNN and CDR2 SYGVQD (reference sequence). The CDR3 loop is CASSEGLARAGELFF. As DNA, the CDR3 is TGCGCCAGCAGTGAGGGACTAGCGAGGGCCGGGGAGCTGTTTTTT.

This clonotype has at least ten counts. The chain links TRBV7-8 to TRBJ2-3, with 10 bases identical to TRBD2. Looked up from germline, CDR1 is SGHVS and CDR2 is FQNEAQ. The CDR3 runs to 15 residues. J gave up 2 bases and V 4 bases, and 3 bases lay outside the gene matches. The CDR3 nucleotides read TGTGCCAGCAGCTATAGCGGGGGGACCACAGATACGCAGTATTTT. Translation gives CASSYSGGTTDTQYF.

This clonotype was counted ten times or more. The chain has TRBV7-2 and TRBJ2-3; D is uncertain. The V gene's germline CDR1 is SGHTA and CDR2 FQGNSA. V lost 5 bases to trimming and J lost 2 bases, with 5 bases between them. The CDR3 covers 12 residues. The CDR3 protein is CASSRNTDTQYF. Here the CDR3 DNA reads TGTGCCAGCAGCCGAAACACAGATACGCAGTATTTT.

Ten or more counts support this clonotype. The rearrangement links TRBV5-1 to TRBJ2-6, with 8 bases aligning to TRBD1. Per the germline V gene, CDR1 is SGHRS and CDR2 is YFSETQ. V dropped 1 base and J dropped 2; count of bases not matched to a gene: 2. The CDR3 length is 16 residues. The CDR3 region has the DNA TGCGCCAGCAGCTTGTCAGGGGGCGCTGGGGCCAACGTCCTGACTTTC. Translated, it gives CASSLSGGAGANVLTF.

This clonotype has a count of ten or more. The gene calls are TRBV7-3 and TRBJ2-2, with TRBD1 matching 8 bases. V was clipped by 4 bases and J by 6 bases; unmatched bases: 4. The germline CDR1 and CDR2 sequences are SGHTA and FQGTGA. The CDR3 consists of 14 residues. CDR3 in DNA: TGTGCCAGCAGCTCGCAGACAGGGGCCGGGGAGCTGTTTTTT. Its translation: CASSSQTGAGELFF.

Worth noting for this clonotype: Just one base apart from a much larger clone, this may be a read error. In DNA, the CDR3 is TGCGCCAGCAGCTTTGGTGAGGTCCAAGATACGCAGTATTTT. This codes for CASSFGEVQDTQYF. The chain carries TRBV5-1 and TRBJ2-3; no definite D call. The CDR3 totals 14 residues. CDR1 and CDR2 (germline): SGHRS, YFSETQ. V was shortened by 2 bases and J by 5 bases, with 12 bases between the two germline ends.

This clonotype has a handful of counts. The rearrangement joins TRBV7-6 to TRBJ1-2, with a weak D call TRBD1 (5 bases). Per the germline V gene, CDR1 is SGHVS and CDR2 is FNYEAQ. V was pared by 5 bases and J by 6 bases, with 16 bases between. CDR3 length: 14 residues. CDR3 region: CASSPRDFEDGYTF. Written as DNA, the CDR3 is TGTGCCAGCAGCCCTCGGGACTTCGAGGATGGCTACACCTTC.

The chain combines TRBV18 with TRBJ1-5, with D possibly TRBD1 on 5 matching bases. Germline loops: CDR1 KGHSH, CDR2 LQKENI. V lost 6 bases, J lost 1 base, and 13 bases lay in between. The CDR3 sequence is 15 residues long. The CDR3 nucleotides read TGTGCCAGCTCTCGACAGCATACCAGCAATCAGCCCCAGCATTTT. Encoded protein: CASSRQHTSNQPQHF.

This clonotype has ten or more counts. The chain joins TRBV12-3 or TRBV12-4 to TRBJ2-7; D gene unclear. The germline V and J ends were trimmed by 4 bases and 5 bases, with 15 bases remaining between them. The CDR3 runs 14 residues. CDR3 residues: CASSSFPGFHEQYF. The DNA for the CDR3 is TGTGCCAGCAGTTCCTTCCCCGGGTTCCACGAGCAGTACTTC.

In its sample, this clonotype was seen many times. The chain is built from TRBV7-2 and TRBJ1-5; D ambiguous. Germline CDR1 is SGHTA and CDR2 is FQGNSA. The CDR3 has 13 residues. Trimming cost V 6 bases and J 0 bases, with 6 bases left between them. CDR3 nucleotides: TGTGCCAGCAGTGTGGGTAGCAATCAGCCCCAGCATTTT. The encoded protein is CASSVGSNQPQHF.

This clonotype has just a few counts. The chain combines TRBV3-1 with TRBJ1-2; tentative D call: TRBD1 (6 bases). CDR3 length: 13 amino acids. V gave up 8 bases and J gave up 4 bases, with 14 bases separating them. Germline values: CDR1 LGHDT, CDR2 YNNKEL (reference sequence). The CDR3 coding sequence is TGTGCCAGCCCGGGGGGCCGCCGCTATGGCTACACCTTC. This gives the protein CASPGGRRYGYTF.

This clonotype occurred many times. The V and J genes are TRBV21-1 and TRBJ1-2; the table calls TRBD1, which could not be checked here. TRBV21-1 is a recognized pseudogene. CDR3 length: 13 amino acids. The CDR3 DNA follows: TGTGCCAGCAGCAAAGGGACAGTCTATGGCTACACCTTC. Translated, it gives CASSKGTVYGYTF.

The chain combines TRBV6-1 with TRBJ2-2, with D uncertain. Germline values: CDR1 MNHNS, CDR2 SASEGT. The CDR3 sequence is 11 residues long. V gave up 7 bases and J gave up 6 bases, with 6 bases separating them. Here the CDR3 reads CASNRAGELFF. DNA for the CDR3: TGTGCCAGCAACCGGGCCGGGGAGCTGTTTTTT.

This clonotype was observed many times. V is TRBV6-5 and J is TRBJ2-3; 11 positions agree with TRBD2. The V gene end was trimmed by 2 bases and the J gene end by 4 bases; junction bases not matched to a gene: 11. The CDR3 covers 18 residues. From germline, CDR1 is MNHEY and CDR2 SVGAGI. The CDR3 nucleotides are TGTGCCAGCAGTTACGGGGCTAGCGGGGGGCGAAGGGCAGATACGCAGTATTTT. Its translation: CASSYGASGGRRADTQYF.

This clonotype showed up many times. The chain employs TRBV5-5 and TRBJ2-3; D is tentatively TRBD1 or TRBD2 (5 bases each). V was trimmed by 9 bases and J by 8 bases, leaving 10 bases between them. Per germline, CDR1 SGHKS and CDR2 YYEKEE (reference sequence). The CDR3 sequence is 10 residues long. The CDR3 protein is CANRDGTQYF. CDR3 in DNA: TGTGCCAACCGGGACGGTACGCAGTATTTT.

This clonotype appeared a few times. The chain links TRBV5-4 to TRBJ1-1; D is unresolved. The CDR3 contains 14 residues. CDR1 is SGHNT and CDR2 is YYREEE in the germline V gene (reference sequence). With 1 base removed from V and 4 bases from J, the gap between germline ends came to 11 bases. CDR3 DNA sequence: TGTGCCAGCAGCTTGCAAGCCGGGATCACTGAAGCTTTCTTT. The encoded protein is CASSLQAGITEAFF. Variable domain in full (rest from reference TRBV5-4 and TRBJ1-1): ETGVTQSPTHLIKTRGQQVTLRCSSQSGHNTVSWYQQALGQGPQFIFQYYREEENGRGNFPPRFSGLQFPNYSSELNVNALELDDSALYLCASSLQAGITEAFFGQGTRLTVV.

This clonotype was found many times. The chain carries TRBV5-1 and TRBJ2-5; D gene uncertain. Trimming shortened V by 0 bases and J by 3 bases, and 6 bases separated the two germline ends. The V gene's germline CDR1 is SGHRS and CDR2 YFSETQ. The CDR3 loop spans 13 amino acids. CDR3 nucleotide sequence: TGCGCCAGCAGCTTGGATGTCGAAGAGACCCAGTACTTC. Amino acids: CASSLDVEETQYF.

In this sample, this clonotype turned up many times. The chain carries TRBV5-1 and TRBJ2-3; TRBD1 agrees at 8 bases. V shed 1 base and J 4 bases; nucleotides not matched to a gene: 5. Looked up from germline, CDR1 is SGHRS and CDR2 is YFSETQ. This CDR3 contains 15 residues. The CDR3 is CASSLSPGGSDTQYF. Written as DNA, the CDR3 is TGCGCCAGCAGCTTGAGTCCAGGGGGCTCAGATACGCAGTATTTT. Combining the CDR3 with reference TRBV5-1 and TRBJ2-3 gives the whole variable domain KAGVTQTPRYLIKTRGQQVTLSCSPISGHRSVSWYQQTPGQGLQFLFEYFSETQRNKGNFPGRFSGRQFSNSRSEMNVSTLELGDSALYLCASSLSPGGSDTQYFGPGTRLTVL.